The 27 T cell receptor beta chains given below trace back to one sample, sequenced in a study of cytomegalovirus exposure and HLA in healthy donors. It was with 60 Vbeta and 13 Jbeta primers that the PCR ran. Clones were sequenced by immunoSEQ multiplex PCR, and TCRdb holds only the in-frame ones, with some missing. The table includes around 98,000 clones, 75% to 85% detected once. The specimen sequenced was PBMCs. These receptors all come from a middle-aged woman in good health and CMV-seronegative.

This chain joins TRBV2 and TRBJ1-1, with 8 nucleotides matching TRBD1. The junction had 4 bases not matched to a gene; V was cut back by 5 bases and J by 2 bases. Germline CDR1 is SNHLY and CDR2 is FYNNEI. This CDR3 is built from 14 residues. The DNA of the CDR3 is TGTGCCAGCAGTATGGGACAGGACAACACTGAAGCTTTCTTT. As protein: CASSMGQDNTEAFF.

This clone has just a few counts. V is TRBV4-2 and J is TRBJ1-4; D is possibly TRBD1 (5 bases). The CDR3 has 17 residues. CDR1 LGHNA and CDR2 YNFKEQ come from the germline V gene. The V gene lost 1 base and the J gene lost 0 bases, with 12 bases spanning the gap. DNA for the CDR3: TGTGCCAGCAGCCAAGGCGGGACTTATGCAACTAATGAAAAACTGTTTTTT. This sequence encodes CASSQGGTYATNEKLFF.

Worth noting for this clone: The junction does not match germline at one end; this may be a read error. Other DNA sequences in this sample translate to the same CDR3. V gene TRBV14 combines with J gene TRBJ1-1; D is perhaps TRBD1 (6 bases). The CDR3 is made up of 13 amino acids. Germline V gives CDR1 SGHDN, CDR2 FVKESK. CDR3 residues: CASSQIRDTEAFF. CDR3 in DNA: TGTGCCAGCAGCCAAATCCGGGACACCGAAGCTTTCTTT.

V gene TRBV6-4 combines with J gene TRBJ1-6; tentative D call: TRBD1 (6 bases). Germline V CDR1 and CDR2: MRHNA, SNTAGT. V was shortened by 3 bases and J by 7 bases, with 10 bases between the two germline ends. The length of the CDR3 is 14 residues. CDR3 residues: CASSEGTPNSPLHF. In DNA, the CDR3 is TGTGCCAGCAGTGAGGGGACACCGAATTCACCCCTCCACTTT.

As for this clone: A junction boundary mismatches the germline segment, possibly from a read error. The chain is built from TRBV7-9 and TRBJ1-1; the match to TRBD1 covers 7 bases. This CDR3 has 14 amino acids. Germline V lookup: CDR1 SEHNR, CDR2 FQNEAQ (reference sequence). CDR3 bases: TGTTCCAGCAGCTTCCCGGGACAGCAAAGGGAAGCTTTCTTT. Translated: CSSSFPGQQREAFF.

This clone was detected a few times. At one end, the junction sequence differs from germline, possibly due to a read error. The rearrangement uses TRBV7-9 and TRBJ2-1, with D hard to call. Germline values: CDR1 SEHNR, CDR2 FQNEAQ (reference sequence). The CDR3 runs 10 residues. The CDR3 is CSSSLVEEFF. The CDR3 DNA is TGTTCCAGCAGCTTAGTAGAGGAGTTCTTC.

The CDR3 is CASLLSYEQYF. DNA of the CDR3: TGTGCTAGTTTGTTGAGTTACGAGCAGTACTTC. J is TRBJ2-7 and V is TRBV12-5; D remains ambiguous. This CDR3 is 11 amino acids long. The germline V and J ends were trimmed by 8 bases and 4 bases, with 9 bases remaining between them. In germline, CDR1 is LGHNT, CDR2 FRNRAP. Filled out from reference TRBV12-5 and TRBJ2-7, the complete variable domain reads DARVTQTPRHKVTEMGQEVTMRCQPILGHNTVFWYRQTMMQGLELLAYFRNRAPLDDSGMPKDRFSAEMPDATLATLKIQPSEPRDSAVYFCASLLSYEQYFGPGTRLTVT.

This clone occurred once. V and J are TRBV6-6 and TRBJ2-1; D may be TRBD1 (5 bases). This CDR3 comprises 12 residues. Germline V gene sequence: CDR1 MNHNY, CDR2 SVGAGI (reference sequence). Trimming removed 4 bases at V and 8 bases at J, with 9 bases between. The CDR3 region has the DNA TGTGCCAGCAGTTTTACCAGGGATGAGCAGTTCTTC. It yields the protein CASSFTRDEQFF.

V usage is TRBV18 and J usage is TRBJ1-2, with D possibly matching TRBD1 (6 bases). Germline V CDR1 and CDR2: KGHSH, LQKENI. CDR3 size: 13 residues. V was cut by 4 bases and J by 6 bases, with 12 bases left in between. In DNA form, the CDR3 reads TGTGCCAGCTCACTAAACAGGGATGATGGCTACACCTTC. The encoded protein is CASSLNRDDGYTF.

The CDR3: CAGGSGNGYTF. The DNA of the CDR3 is TGTGCCGGGGGGTCGGGAAATGGCTACACCTTC. The rearrangement joins TRBV5-4 to TRBJ1-2, with a tentative D call TRBD1 (5 bases). Germline lookup yields CDR1 SGHNT and CDR2 YYREEE (reference sequence). The CDR3 length is 11 residues. V was clipped by 10 bases and J by 6 bases, with 13 bases between them.

The chain's CDR3 is CASISTGRINSPLHF. DNA of the CDR3: TGTGCCAGCATTTCGACAGGGCGAATCAATTCACCCCTCCACTTT. V gene TRBV28 combines with J gene TRBJ1-6; 7 nucleotides match TRBD1. Germline V gene lookup returns CDR1 MDHEN and CDR2 SYDVKM. This CDR3 contains 15 residues. The J segment lost 7 bases and the V segment lost 7 bases, leaving 10 bases of the junction unmatched.

This clone has just one count. The chain carries TRBV30 and TRBJ1-1; 8 nucleotides match TRBD1. J was trimmed by 4 bases and V by 3 bases; bases with no gene match: 13. This CDR3 is built from 16 residues. Germline CDR1 is GTSNPN and CDR2 is SVGIG (reference sequence). CDR3 loop: CAWRDLTGGQSTEAFF. The CDR3 DNA reads TGTGCCTGGAGGGATTTAACAGGGGGTCAAAGCACTGAAGCTTTCTTT.

V and J are TRBV20-1 and TRBJ1-2; D remains ambiguous. The CDR3 is 11 residues long. Germline CDR1 is DFQATT and CDR2 is SNEGSKA (reference sequence). Trimming stripped 2 bases from V and 5 bases from J, with 6 bases between. CDR3 bases: TGCAGTGCTAGAAGCGAGTATGGCTACACCTTC. Translating gives CSARSEYGYTF.

V usage is TRBV30 and J usage is TRBJ2-1, with D perhaps matching TRBD2 (5 bases). Trimming left V 0 bases short and J 8 bases short, with 17 bases between. CDR3 length: 15 amino acids. The germline V gene encodes CDR1 GTSNPN and CDR2 SVGIG (reference sequence). This CDR3 is CAWSVNRPRVDEQFF. The CDR3 DNA sequence: TGTGCCTGGAGTGTAAACAGACCGAGGGTCGATGAGCAGTTCTTC.

This chain joins TRBV5-4 and TRBJ1-2; D uncertain. CDR1 SGHNT and CDR2 YYREEE come from the germline V gene (reference sequence). V was clipped by 1 base and J by 2 bases, with 9 bases between them. The CDR3 is 14 amino acids. The CDR3 nucleotides are TGTGCCAGCAGCTTGCTTGGGCAGAACTATGGCTACACCTTC. As protein: CASSLLGQNYGYTF.

This sequence joins TRBV30 and TRBJ1-3; a weak D match, TRBD1 (5 bases). The germline V gene has CDR1 GTSNPN and CDR2 SVGIG (reference sequence). Deletions cut 7 bases from V and 4 bases from J, with 17 bases between. This CDR3 is built from 14 residues. For the CDR3, the DNA is TGTGCCTCAAGTCCGGGGGTGACGGGAAACACCATATATTTT. Amino acid sequence: CASSPGVTGNTIYF.

This chain joins TRBV10-3 and TRBJ2-1; the match to TRBD2 covers 9 bases. CDR1 and CDR2 (germline): ENHRY, SYGVKD. The CDR3 runs to 18 residues. The V gene end was trimmed by 8 bases and the J gene end by 4 bases; junction bases not matched to a gene: 18. The CDR3 region is CAIATKGSGLAKYNEQFF. DNA for the CDR3: TGTGCCATCGCGACGAAAGGCTCAGGACTAGCGAAATACAATGAGCAGTTCTTC.

V is TRBV5-1 and J is TRBJ2-5; a weak D match, TRBD1 (6 bases). The germline CDR1 and CDR2 sequences are SGHRS and YFSETQ. V was cut by 0 bases and J by 5 bases, with 14 bases left in between. The CDR3 runs to 15 residues. The CDR3 loop reads CASSLGIDRGETQYF. The CDR3 DNA follows: TGCGCCAGCAGCTTGGGGATCGATAGGGGGGAGACCCAGTACTTC.

The chain combines TRBV6-4 with TRBJ2-4, with 10 positions matching TRBD2. The germline V gene has CDR1 MRHNA and CDR2 SNTAGT. V dropped 5 bases and J dropped 8; count of bases not matched to a gene: 9. CDR3 length: 15 residues. The CDR3 loop is CASSLEAGGLDIQYF. The CDR3 DNA is TGTGCCAGCAGTCTCGAAGCGGGGGGGTTGGACATTCAGTACTTC.

The chain carries TRBV5-8 and TRBJ1-2; D perhaps matches TRBD1 (5 bases). Germline values: CDR1 SGHTS, CDR2 YDEGEE. Trimming removed 1 base at V and 12 bases at J, with 13 bases between. The CDR3 length is 12 residues. The CDR3 here is CASSLTTGFDTF. In nucleotides, the CDR3 is TGTGCCAGCAGCTTGACAACAGGATTTGACACCTTC.

This sequence joins TRBV6-1 and TRBJ2-4; D uncertain. CDR1 is MNHNS, CDR2 SASEGT, per germline. The CDR3 sequence is 13 residues long. Trimming removed 4 bases at V and 5 bases at J, with 9 bases between. The CDR3 loop reads CASSALEENIQYF. Written as DNA, the CDR3 is TGTGCCAGCAGTGCGCTTGAGGAAAACATTCAGTACTTC.

This chain uses TRBV29-1 with TRBJ2-2; the match to TRBD1 covers 8 bases. J was trimmed by 3 bases and V by 6 bases; bases with no gene match: 6. The germline V gene has CDR1 SQVTM and CDR2 ANQGSEA. This CDR3 has 14 amino acids. The CDR3 region is CSVMDRVDTGELFF. CDR3 sequence (DNA): TGCAGCGTGATGGACAGGGTGGACACCGGGGAGCTGTTTTTT.

V and J are TRBV27 and TRBJ1-4; 7 bases align to TRBD1. V lost 2 bases, J lost 4 bases, and 7 bases stayed unmatched. The germline CDR1 and CDR2 sequences are MNHEY and SMNVEV (reference sequence). The CDR3 runs 16 residues. CDR3 nucleotide sequence: TGTGCCAGCAGTTTAATCGGGACAGACCTTAATGAAAAACTGTTTTTT. Translated, it gives CASSLIGTDLNEKLFF. Complete variable domain (other parts from reference TRBV27 and TRBJ1-4): EAQVTQNPRYLITVTGKKLTVTCSQNMNHEYMSWYRQDPGLGLRQIYYSMNVEVTDKGDVPEGYKVSRKEKRNFPLILESPSPNQTSLYFCASSLIGTDLNEKLFFGSGTQLSVL.

The table lists this clone with a few counts. The gene calls are TRBV28 and TRBJ2-2, with 8 bases lining up with TRBD1. Losses at the gene ends were 3 bases for V and 4 bases for J; bases not matched to a gene: 4. CDR3 length: 15 residues. Germline V gene lookup returns CDR1 MDHEN and CDR2 SYDVKM. Here the CDR3 DNA reads TGTGCCAGCAGTTTCACCACAGGGGGCACCGGGGAGCTGTTTTTT. Its translation: CASSFTTGGTGELFF.

This chain links TRBV2 with TRBJ1-5; maybe TRBD1 (6 bases). V was clipped by 7 bases and J by 7 bases, with 11 bases between them. This CDR3 is built from 12 residues. Per germline, CDR1 SNHLY and CDR2 FYNNEI. The CDR3 coding sequence is TGTGCCAGCACAGGGGAAGGGCAGCCCCAGCATTTT. Amino acid sequence: CASTGEGQPQHF.

The chain is built from TRBV5-4 and TRBJ2-2, with 7 bases lining up with TRBD1. Looked up from germline, CDR1 is SGHNT and CDR2 is YYREEE (reference sequence). V gave up 6 bases and J gave up 2 bases; unmatched junction bases: 7. This CDR3 is built from 15 residues. The CDR3 nucleotides are TGTGCCAGCAATCCCGGGACAGTCAACACCGGGGAGCTGTTTTTT. The encoded protein is CASNPGTVNTGELFF. Combining the CDR3 with reference TRBV5-4 and TRBJ2-2 gives the whole variable domain ETGVTQSPTHLIKTRGQQVTLRCSSQSGHNTVSWYQQALGQGPQFIFQYYREEENGRGNFPPRFSGLQFPNYSSELNVNALELDDSALYLCASNPGTVNTGELFFGEGSRLTVL.

This clone was seen more than once but under ten times. J is TRBJ2-5 and V is TRBV6-5; maybe TRBD1 (6 bases). Germline lookup yields CDR1 MNHEY and CDR2 SVGAGI. The CDR3 loop spans 14 amino acids. V was cut by 0 bases and J by 3 bases, with 8 bases left in between. This CDR3 is CASSYSAGEETQYF. The CDR3 coding sequence is TGTGCCAGCAGTTACTCGGCAGGGGAAGAGACCCAGTACTTC.